A selection of T cell receptor beta chains follows, all from one sample in a study of spatial heterogeneity in lung cancer. MiXCR, run by TCRdb on the 5' RACE reads, gives a single entry per CDR3 protein. Of more than 3,500 distinct CDR3 sequences in the sample, approximately 25% were seen once. The sample was normal lung tissue next to the tumor, taken at surgery. These receptors came from a male donor with early-stage non-small cell lung cancer. CDR3s leave out the opening cysteine and the closing phenylalanine or tryptophan.

>TRBJ2-1|TRBV2
ATDRLDFNSYNEQF
>TRBJ2-5|TRBV20-1
SARLLQETQY
>TRBJ2-2|TRBV20-1
SARSGPRTGELF
>TRBJ2-7|TRBV9
ASSTGGSGEQY
>TRBJ1-1|TRBV25-1
ASSESLGQTMNTEAF
>TRBJ2-3|TRBV2
ASSEGLLRGTDTQY
>TRBJ2-7|TRBV20-1
SARSQSSPHYEQY
>TRBJ2-3|TRBV10-1
ASQKTDTQY
>TRBJ2-1|TRBV6-2/TRBV6-3
ASSPRTGRSYNEQF
>TRBJ2-1|TRBV29-1
SVRRESNEQF
>TRBJ1-1|TRBV30
AWRQGAGWVRSEAF
>TRBJ1-1|TRBV5-4
ASSPRTGGTEAF
>TRBJ2-3|TRBV5-1
ASSLDSIVGSTDTQY
>TRBJ2-1|TRBV10-3
AISGEVYNEQF
>TRBJ1-2|TRBV6-2/TRBV6-3
ASSPLGTAVRGGYT
>TRBJ2-7|TRBV6-1
ASSVVRGYYEQY
>TRBJ1-1|TRBV6-1
ASSDRAREAF
>TRBJ1-2|TRBV20-1
STPDRAYGYT
>TRBJ2-7|TRBV11-2
ASSLDMSDEQY
>TRBJ2-1|TRBV11-2
ASSQDTKRLAGQSSYNEQF